This TCR beta chain comes out of a study of blood T cell repertoires in COVID-19. In the authors' workflow: Reference gene primer amplification yielded estimated nucleated cell counts. TCRdb's table, derived via immunoSEQ multiplex PCR, lists solely in-frame clones and lacks some. V and J calls plus clone size are reproduced from that table; the DNA served to infer D and trimming. The data show 250,000 to 300,000 clones, with approximately 91% seen just once and 2% to 2.5% held by the top ten. From germline, CDR1 is LNHDA and CDR2 SQIVND (reference sequence). The CDR3 is 15 residues long. Trimming left V 9 bases short and J 4 bases short, with 21 bases between.

This clonotype was obtained from a woman aged 35 to 49 with acute COVID-19. The gene calls are TRBV19 and TRBJ1-2, with unresolved D. The material sequenced was PBMCs or T cells enriched from blood (not recorded which). The CDR3 spells CASRGLDGPVYGYTF. The CDR3 bases are TGTGCCAGCCGGGGTTTAGACGGACCGGTCTATGGCTACACCTTC.